The 7 T cell receptor beta chains below were found in one sample sequenced in a study of T cells in Graves' hyperthyroidism and ophthalmopathy. The TCR beta CDR3 regions underwent amplification using RNA transcripts as the source. The TCR CDR3 first-round RT-PCR relied on the HTBI primer set. TCRdb re-called the multiplex PCR reads with MiXCR, one entry per CDR3 protein. The repertoire has roughly 300,000 distinct CDR3 sequences, around 20% of them found once; the top ten carry over 40%. The sequencing input was blood. The receptors were gathered from a woman between 50 and 59 years old with Graves' hyperthyroidism.

V and J are TRBV2 and TRBJ2-7, with a weak D call TRBD2 (6 bases). Germline CDR1 SNHLY, CDR2 FYNNEI. Trimming took 10 bases from V and 4 from J, leaving 17 bases between them. There are 13 residues in the CDR3. The CDR3 DNA sequence: TGTGCCACCCAGGCCAGCGGAGGGTACGAGCAGTACTTC. This gives the protein CATQASGGYEQYF.

This clonotype was counted at least ten times. V gene TRBV6-1 combines with J gene TRBJ2-2; D ambiguous. This CDR3 spans 13 amino acids. Germline CDR1 reads MNHNS; CDR2 reads SASEGT. Trimming stripped 4 bases from V and 6 bases from J, with 9 bases between. DNA for the CDR3: TGTGCCAGCAGTGTGGGTGTCGCCGGGGAGCTGTTTTTT. This codes for CASSVGVAGELFF.

The chain combines TRBV6-5 with TRBJ1-5, with unresolved D. Germline lookup yields CDR1 MNHEY and CDR2 SVGAGI. Deletions cut 2 bases from V and 6 bases from J, with 11 bases between. CDR3 length: 14 residues. The CDR3, as DNA: TGTGCCAGCAGTTACGGGCCCCAAAGTCAGCCCCAGCATTTT. Translated, it gives CASSYGPQSQPQHF.

The chain links TRBV6-5 to TRBJ2-3, with D unclear. Trimming pared 3 bases from V and 0 bases from J, leaving 10 bases between. CDR1 is MNHEY and CDR2 is SVGAGI in the germline V gene. This CDR3 is built from 15 residues. The CDR3 reads CASSYTPSSTDTQYF. The DNA for the CDR3 is TGTGCCAGCAGTTATACCCCTAGTAGCACAGATACGCAGTATTTT.

At least ten counts were recorded for this clonotype. The V gene is TRBV5-4, the J gene TRBJ1-1, with D uncertain. The CDR3 length is 13 residues. The V gene's germline CDR1 is SGHNT and CDR2 YYREEE (reference sequence). V dropped 4 bases and J dropped 2 bases, with 9 bases sitting between them. The CDR3 nucleotides are TGTGCCAGCAGCAAGACGGGTAACACTGAAGCTTTCTTT. Translation: CASSKTGNTEAFF.

This clonotype was detected ten times or more. The V and J genes are TRBV6-1 and TRBJ1-1; D is uncertain. Trimming removed 6 bases from V and 6 bases from J, with 20 bases in between. Germline V CDR1 and CDR2: MNHNS, SASEGT. CDR3 size: 15 residues. The DNA for the CDR3 is TGTGCCAGCAGACGAGTGAGCGGCGCTTATGCTGAAGCTTTCTTT. Amino acids: CASRRVSGAYAEAFF.

The table lists this clonotype with many counts. The V and J genes are TRBV3-1 and TRBJ2-1, with TRBD2 identical over 7 bases. Germline CDR1 is LGHDT and CDR2 is YNNKEL (reference sequence). Losses at the gene ends were 6 bases for V and 5 bases for J; bases not matched to a gene: 10. This CDR3 region has 15 residues. The CDR3, as DNA: TGTGCCAGCAGTCCAGAGCTAGCGGTTAACAATGAGCAGTTCTTC. Its translation: CASSPELAVNNEQFF.